The 16 T cell receptor beta chains below all came from one sample that was sequenced in a study of T cells in Graves' hyperthyroidism and ophthalmopathy. Amplification yielded TCR beta CDR3 regions, with RNA transcripts as the source. HTBI primers drove first-round RT-PCR of the TCR CDR3. MiXCR, applied by TCRdb to the multiplex PCR reads, yields one record per CDR3 protein. Of hundreds of thousands of distinct CDR3 sequences listed, around a sixth are singletons. Sequencing was done on a sample of blood. The receptors stem from a young woman with Graves' hyperthyroidism.

At least ten counts were recorded for this clonotype. The chain uses TRBV3-1 and TRBJ2-1; either TRBD1 or TRBD2 may fit D (5 bases each). The germline CDR1 and CDR2 sequences are LGHDT and YNNKEL (reference sequence). The germline V and J ends were trimmed by 2 bases and 10 bases, with 9 bases remaining between them. This CDR3 is built from 12 residues. The CDR3 protein is CASSQLGDEQFF. The DNA of the CDR3 is TGTGCCAGCAGCCAATTAGGGGACGAGCAGTTCTTC.

This rearrangement joins TRBV7-8 to TRBJ2-3, with unresolved D. The germline gives CDR1 SGHVS, CDR2 FQNEAQ. The CDR3 runs to 14 residues. Trimming took 1 base from V and 3 from J, leaving 8 bases between them. CDR3 DNA sequence: TGTGCCAGCAGCTTAGTAGGGAATACAGATACGCAGTATTTT. This translates into CASSLVGNTDTQYF.

This clonotype was detected only once. The V and J genes are TRBV28 and TRBJ2-1; the D is unclear. Germline assignment: CDR1 MDHEN and CDR2 SYDVKM. The V end lost 7 bases, the J end lost 9 bases, and 10 bases lay between the germline ends. The CDR3 is 11 residues long. CDR3 DNA: TGTGCCAGCACCCCGGGCCTTGAGCAGTTCTTC. Its translation: CASTPGLEQFF.

There are a few counts of this clonotype. The V gene is TRBV5-5, the J gene TRBJ2-3; D not certain. The CDR3 consists of 20 residues. The V end lost 0 bases, the J end lost 0 bases, and 23 bases lay between the germline ends. CDR1 and CDR2 (germline): SGHKS, YYEKEE (reference sequence). The CDR3 DNA follows: TGTGCCAGCAGCTTGGCCTATCGGCGACTCCGAACTTCTAGCACAGATACGCAGTATTTT. Protein sequence: CASSLAYRRLRTSSTDTQYF.

This clonotype was seen many times. V gene TRBV6-1 combines with J gene TRBJ2-1, with 8 bases aligning to TRBD2. The CDR3 consists of 14 residues. The germline V gene encodes CDR1 MNHNS and CDR2 SASEGT. The V segment lost 7 bases and the J segment 6 bases; nucleotides outside the gene matches: 8. CDR3 nucleotides: TGTGCCAGCAATCCAGCGGGAGTCTTCAATGAGCAGTTCTTC. The encoded protein is CASNPAGVFNEQFF.

The genes are TRBV5-8 and TRBJ1-5, with D perhaps TRBD1 (5 bases). The V gene's germline CDR1 is SGHTS and CDR2 YDEGEE. Trimming took off 2 bases at V and 1 base at J, with 16 bases between the two ends. This CDR3 region has 17 residues. CDR3 amino acids: CASSLGQGNPSNQPQHF. DNA for the CDR3: TGTGCCAGCAGCTTAGGGCAGGGTAACCCCAGCAATCAGCCCCAGCATTTT.

This clonotype was observed at least ten times. The J gene is TRBJ1-4, the V gene TRBV7-8; D ambiguous. The CDR3 spans 16 residues. V lost 0 bases and J 0 bases, leaving 8 bases between the germline ends. CDR1 and CDR2 (germline): SGHVS, FQNEAQ. The CDR3 sequence: CASSLALGPTNEKLFF. As DNA, the CDR3 is TGTGCCAGCAGCTTAGCCCTCGGGCCAACTAATGAAAAACTGTTTTTT. The variable domain in full, completed from reference TRBV7-8 and TRBJ1-4, reads GAGVSQSPRYKVAKRGQDVALRCDPISGHVSLFWYQQALGQGPEFLTYFQNEAQLDKSGLPSDRFFAERPEGSVSTLKIQRTQQEDSAVYLCASSLALGPTNEKLFFGSGTQLSVL.

This clonotype was seen many times. The chain employs TRBV3-1 and TRBJ2-2; D unresolved. The CDR3 runs 13 residues. The germline V and J ends were trimmed by 3 bases and 7 bases, with 9 bases remaining between them. The germline V gene has CDR1 LGHDT and CDR2 YNNKEL (reference sequence). The CDR3 protein is CASSQKHNGELFF. As DNA, the CDR3 is TGTGCCAGCAGCCAGAAGCACAACGGGGAGCTGTTTTTT.

This clonotype came up a few times. The CDR3 sequence is CASSPSHGGDTEAFF. The CDR3 DNA follows: TGTGCCAGCAGCCCCTCACATGGGGGTGACACTGAAGCTTTCTTT. The V gene is TRBV11-3, the J gene TRBJ1-1; D is possibly TRBD1 (5 bases). The CDR3 runs to 15 residues. Trimming stripped 5 bases from V and 3 bases from J, with 16 bases between. Germline CDR1 SGHNT, CDR2 YENEEA.

V and J are TRBV7-6 and TRBJ1-1; D ambiguous. The CDR3 spans 16 residues. Germline V gene data show CDR1 as SGHVS and CDR2 as FNYEAQ. Deletions cut 0 bases from V and 1 base from J, with 12 bases between. For the CDR3, the DNA is TGTGCCAGCAGCTTAGCCGGAAAGCCCGAGAACACTGAAGCTTTCTTT. It encodes CASSLAGKPENTEAFF.

This clonotype was observed many times. The chain joins TRBV6-1 to TRBJ2-2; TRBD2 is a possible D gene (6 bases). CDR1 MNHNS and CDR2 SASEGT come from the germline V gene. The length of the CDR3 is 15 residues. V gave up 6 bases and J gave up 5 bases, with 16 bases separating them. CDR3 residues: CASRSGARVTGELFF. Here the CDR3 DNA reads TGTGCCAGCAGGTCGGGAGCCCGAGTAACCGGGGAGCTGTTTTTT.

This clonotype was counted many times. The chain recombines TRBV5-1 with TRBJ1-1, with a weak D call TRBD1 (5 bases). V lost 3 bases and J 4 bases, leaving 13 bases between the germline ends. Per germline, CDR1 SGHRS and CDR2 YFSETQ. The CDR3 is 14 amino acids. The CDR3 DNA follows: TGCGCCAGCAGCTACCGGGACGGAGGCACTGAAGCTTTCTTT. Encoded protein: CASSYRDGGTEAFF.

This clonotype was seen many times. The rearrangement joins TRBV28 to TRBJ1-5; D not certain. This CDR3 spans 15 amino acids. V was shortened by 5 bases and J by 3 bases, with 14 bases between the two germline ends. CDR1 is MDHEN and CDR2 is SYDVKM in the germline V gene. CDR3 loop: CASSTLGWNNQPQHF. The CDR3 DNA sequence: TGTGCCAGCAGTACGTTAGGGTGGAACAATCAGCCCCAGCATTTT. Looking up the rest from reference TRBV28 and TRBJ1-5 gives the full variable domain: DVKVTQSSRYLVKRTGEKVFLECVQDMDHENMFWYRQDPGLGLRLIYFSYDVKMKEKGDIPEGYSVSREKKERFSLILESASTNQTSMYLCASSTLGWNNQPQHFGDGTRLSIL.

The table lists this clonotype with many counts. The V and J genes are TRBV11-1 and TRBJ1-1; possible D gene TRBD1, 5 bases. Germline V lookup: CDR1 SGHAT, CDR2 FQDESV (reference sequence). Trimming removed 5 bases from V and 1 base from J, with 11 bases in between. CDR3 length: 14 residues. CDR3 amino acids: CASSAGFWNTEAFF. CDR3 sequence (DNA): TGTGCCAGCAGCGCAGGGTTCTGGAACACTGAAGCTTTCTTT.

This chain links TRBV19 with TRBJ1-2; D not resolved. The length of the CDR3 is 14 residues. V was trimmed by 1 base and J by 4 bases, leaving 10 bases between them. CDR1 LNHDA and CDR2 SQIVND come from the germline V gene (reference sequence). CDR3: CASSIAGGSYGYTF. The CDR3 DNA sequence: TGTGCCAGTAGTATAGCTGGAGGGAGCTATGGCTACACCTTC.

This clonotype was counted many times. The chain links TRBV11-2 to TRBJ2-1, with 9 bases identical to TRBD1. V was pared by 5 bases and J by 9 bases, with 11 bases of the junction left unmatched. Germline V gene sequence: CDR1 SGHAT, CDR2 FQNNGV. This CDR3 is 15 amino acids long. Written as DNA, the CDR3 is TGTGCCAGCAGCCCCTCCGGGACAGGGTTGCTTGAGCAGTTCTTC. The encoded protein is CASSPSGTGLLEQFF. The full variable domain, rest sourced from reference TRBV11-2 and TRBJ2-1, is EAGVAQSPRYKIIEKRQSVAFWCNPISGHATLYWYQQILGQGPKLLIQFQNNGVVDDSQLPKDRFSAERLKGVDSTLKIQPAKLEDSAVYLCASSPSGTGLLEQFFGPGTRLTVL.